These 20 T cell receptor beta chains share one sample of origin, sequenced in a study of T cells after yellow fever vaccination. MiXCR, applied by TCRdb to the 5' RACE reads, yields one record per CDR3 protein. This table holds about 260,000 distinct CDR3 sequences, roughly 13% found once. The source was CD4+ T cells sorted from PBMCs, collected 45 days after the yellow fever booster vaccination. The origin of the receptors is a young man who received the YFV17D yellow fever vaccine.

This clonotype was observed at least ten times. V is TRBV18 and J is TRBJ2-5; maybe TRBD2 (5 bases). The ends were cut back, 2 bases at V and 2 bases at J, with 6 bases in the middle. Looked up from germline, CDR1 is KGHSH and CDR2 is LQKENI. This CDR3 comprises 13 residues. Here the CDR3 DNA reads TGTGCCAGCTCACCAGAGGGACAAGAGACCCAGTACTTC. Its translation: CASSPEGQETQYF.

The genes are TRBV3-1 and TRBJ2-1, with D perhaps matching TRBD1 (5 bases). Germline CDR1 LGHDT, CDR2 YNNKEL (reference sequence). V was shortened by 5 bases and J by 4 bases, with 15 bases between the two germline ends. The CDR3 is made up of 15 amino acids. This chain's CDR3 is CASSSRGTVYNEQFF. As DNA, the CDR3 is TGTGCCAGCAGCTCAAGGGGAACAGTTTACAATGAGCAGTTCTTC.

This clonotype was observed a handful of times. The chain joins TRBV29-1 to TRBJ1-1, with D maybe TRBD1 (6 bases). Trimming removed 6 bases at V and 0 bases at J, with 11 bases between. This CDR3 spans 13 amino acids. In germline, CDR1 is SQVTM, CDR2 ANQGSEA. The CDR3 nucleotides are TGCAGCGTAGAGGGACAAATGAACACTGAAGCTTTCTTT. Its translation: CSVEGQMNTEAFF.

This clonotype was seen a few times. V is TRBV24-1 and J is TRBJ2-5; perhaps TRBD2 as D (5 bases). Looked up from germline, CDR1 is KGHDR and CDR2 is SFDVKD. The ends were cut back, 7 bases at V and 2 bases at J, with 10 bases in the middle. This CDR3 region has 13 residues. CDR3 amino acids: CATSRGIQETQYF. The CDR3 DNA sequence: TGTGCCACCAGCCGGGGTATTCAAGAGACCCAGTACTTC.

This chain connects TRBV7-2 to TRBJ2-7; D uncertain. CDR1 SGHTA and CDR2 FQGNSA come from the germline V gene. This CDR3 is 15 amino acids long. V lost 1 base and J lost 0, with 10 bases in between. CDR3 in DNA: TGTGCCAGCAGCTTAGATCCCCAGAACTCCTACGAGCAGTACTTC. It is translated as CASSLDPQNSYEQYF.

The sample holds a few counts of this clonotype. The rearrangement uses TRBV7-8 and TRBJ2-7; TRBD2 agrees at 7 bases. The V gene end was trimmed by 5 bases and the J gene end by 4 bases; junction bases not matched to a gene: 2. CDR1 and CDR2 (germline): SGHVS, FQNEAQ. The CDR3 has 12 residues. The CDR3 region has the DNA TGTGCCAGCAGCCGACTAGCTTACGAGCAGTACTTC. Its translation: CASSRLAYEQYF.

A few counts support this clonotype. The J gene is TRBJ2-7, the V gene TRBV18; 9 nucleotides line up with TRBD2. CDR1 is KGHSH, CDR2 LQKENI, per germline. The J segment lost 5 bases and the V segment lost 3 bases, leaving 5 bases of the junction unmatched. The CDR3 spans 14 residues. The chain's CDR3 is CASSPSGSFHEQYF. The CDR3 DNA reads TGTGCCAGCTCACCTAGCGGGAGTTTCCACGAGCAGTACTTC.

The sample holds many counts of this clonotype. The CDR3 is CSGGDRYNEQFF. CDR3 in DNA: TGCAGTGGGGGGGATCGGTACAATGAGCAGTTCTTC. V is TRBV20-1 and J is TRBJ2-1, with D perhaps TRBD2 (6 bases). The CDR3 extends over 12 amino acids. CDR1 DFQATT and CDR2 SNEGSKA come from the germline V gene (reference sequence). V dropped 7 bases and J dropped 4 bases, with 11 bases sitting between them.

This clonotype occurred a few times. This rearrangement joins TRBV7-9 to TRBJ1-3, with D tentatively TRBD1 (5 bases). This CDR3 comprises 15 residues. Per germline, CDR1 SEHNR and CDR2 FQNEAQ (reference sequence). Trimming pared 0 bases from V and 14 bases from J, leaving 20 bases between. CDR3 sequence (DNA): TGTGCCAGCAGCTTAGCGGAGACAGCCTCAGGGATCCTATATTTT. Translated: CASSLAETASGILYF.

The V call is TRBV5-1, the J call TRBJ2-7; tentatively, D is TRBD1 or TRBD2 (7 bases each). CDR3 length: 14 residues. The germline V gene encodes CDR1 SGHRS and CDR2 YFSETQ. The ends were cut back, 2 bases at V and 5 bases at J, with 14 bases in the middle. CDR3 sequence (DNA): TGCGCCAGCAGCTTTCGACAGGGAGGGGACGAGCAGTACTTC. It encodes CASSFRQGGDEQYF. The full variable domain, in which reference TRBV5-1 and TRBJ2-7 provide the parts outside the CDR3, is KAGVTQTPRYLIKTRGQQVTLSCSPISGHRSVSWYQQTPGQGLQFLFEYFSETQRNKGNFPGRFSGRQFSNSRSEMNVSTLELGDSALYLCASSFRQGGDEQYFGPGTRLTVT.

The rearrangement uses TRBV19 and TRBJ2-1, with 9 bases fitting TRBD1. The CDR3 totals 15 residues. Looked up from germline, CDR1 is LNHDA and CDR2 is SQIVND (reference sequence). V shed 4 bases, J shed 4 bases, and the junction held 5 bases outside the gene matches. CDR3 DNA: TGTGCCAGTAGTAACGACAGGGGGAGGTACAATGAGCAGTTCTTC. It yields the protein CASSNDRGRYNEQFF. Variable domain in full (rest from reference TRBV19 and TRBJ2-1): DGGITQSPKYLFRKEGQNVTLSCEQNLNHDAMYWYRQDPGQGLRLIYYSQIVNDFQKGDIAEGYSVSREKKESFPLTVTSAQKNPTAFYLCASSNDRGRYNEQFFGPGTRLTVL.

This clonotype occurred many times. This chain links TRBV7-8 with TRBJ2-1; D is unclear. Trimming left V 5 bases short and J 6 bases short, with 8 bases between. This CDR3 comprises 12 residues. Per the germline V gene, CDR1 is SGHVS and CDR2 is FQNEAQ. The CDR3 nucleotides read TGTGCCAGCAGCCCCATCGTCAATGAGCAGTTCTTC. It encodes CASSPIVNEQFF. The full variable domain, rest sourced from reference TRBV7-8 and TRBJ2-1, is GAGVSQSPRYKVAKRGQDVALRCDPISGHVSLFWYQQALGQGPEFLTYFQNEAQLDKSGLPSDRFFAERPEGSVSTLKIQRTQQEDSAVYLCASSPIVNEQFFGPGTRLTVL.

The sample holds a few counts of this clonotype. The chain links TRBV21-1 to TRBJ1-4; the listed D gene, TRBD1, was not tested against the DNA. TRBV21-1 counts as a pseudogene. The CDR3 extends over 15 amino acids. CDR3 sequence: CASSKARQGQEKLFF. In nucleotides, the CDR3 is TGTGCCAGCAGCAAAGCGAGACAGGGGCAGGAAAAACTGTTTTTT.

This clonotype has only a few counts. This chain links TRBV24-1 with TRBJ2-3; the D is unclear. The V end lost 4 bases, the J end lost 2 bases, and 12 bases lay between the germline ends. This CDR3 has 15 residues. Germline V gene data show CDR1 as KGHDR and CDR2 as SFDVKD. In nucleotides, the CDR3 is TGTGCCACCAGTGACCGCGCGGAATACACAGATACGCAGTATTTT. It translates to CATSDRAEYTDTQYF.

Note on this clonotype: The junction differs from germline at one of its ends, possibly a read error. The chain joins TRBV7-2 to TRBJ2-3; TRBD2 matches 7 bases. From germline, CDR1 is SGHTA and CDR2 FQGNSA. The CDR3 runs 16 residues. The DNA of the CDR3 is TGTGCCATCAGCCCTAGGGGAGGGGTCCGCACAGATACGCAGTATTTT. Its protein product is CAISPRGGVRTDTQYF.

The gene calls are TRBV30 and TRBJ2-5; TRBD1 aligns across 10 bases. CDR1 GTSNPN and CDR2 SVGIG come from the germline V gene (reference sequence). The CDR3 spans 14 residues. V lost 3 bases to trimming and J lost 7 bases; unmatched junction nucleotides: 8. CDR3 in DNA: TGTGCCTGGAGCCCCGGGACAGGGGTTAGGACCCAGTACTTC. It is translated as CAWSPGTGVRTQYF. Full variable domain (outside the CDR3, taken from reference TRBV30 and TRBJ2-5): SQTIHQWPATLVQPVGSPLSLECTVEGTSNPNLYWYRQAAGRGLQLLFYSVGIGQISSEVPQNLSASRPQDRQFILSSKKLLLSDSGFYLCAWSPGTGVRTQYFGPGTRLLVL.

This clonotype was counted ten times or more. The chain employs TRBV15 and TRBJ2-5; possibly TRBD1 for D (5 bases). In germline, CDR1 is LNHNV, CDR2 YYDKDF (reference sequence). Trimming removed 2 bases at V and 4 bases at J, with 11 bases between. This CDR3 has 14 residues. The CDR3 coding sequence is TGTGCCACCAGCAGACAGGGCGTCAGAGAGACCCAGTACTTC. This encodes CATSRQGVRETQYF.

The chain links TRBV7-2 to TRBJ1-2; TRBD1 might be the D (6 bases). Trimming removed 3 bases at V and 5 bases at J, with 19 bases between. Germline CDR1 is SGHTA and CDR2 is FQGNSA. This CDR3 contains 16 residues. The CDR3 spells CASSLIGTTQGYGYTF. Here the CDR3 DNA reads TGTGCCAGCAGCTTGATTGGGACAACCCAAGGTTATGGCTACACCTTC.

This clonotype was detected many times. This chain links TRBV29-1 with TRBJ2-1; D gene uncertain. The V gene's germline CDR1 is SQVTM and CDR2 ANQGSEA. The CDR3 is 10 amino acids. Trimming removed 4 bases at V and 7 bases at J, with 5 bases between. CDR3: CSVGLNEQFF. The CDR3 nucleotides are TGCAGCGTTGGACTGAATGAGCAGTTCTTC.

The chain is built from TRBV20-1 and TRBJ2-1; TRBD2 agrees at 10 bases. The germline gives CDR1 DFQATT, CDR2 SNEGSKA (reference sequence). J lost 8 bases, V lost 6 bases, and 13 bases had no gene match. The CDR3 length is 15 residues. This CDR3 is CSAPRGSGRLDEQFF. As DNA, the CDR3 is TGCAGTGCCCCCCGGGGTAGCGGGAGGCTCGATGAGCAGTTCTTC.